Listed below are T cell receptor beta chains from one sample, sequenced in a study of cytomegalovirus exposure and HLA in healthy donors. Profiled with immunoSEQ multiplex PCR; TCRdb holds only in-frame clones, not every one. The sample lists roughly 130,000 clones; around four fifths were seen once. The specimen sequenced was PBMCs. The source of these receptors is a woman in her thirties in good health and CMV-seronegative. CDR3s leave out the opening cysteine and the closing phenylalanine or tryptophan.

V gene: TRBV6-6; J gene: TRBJ2-5; CDR3 protein: ATTRGEETQY
V gene: TRBV5-4; J gene: TRBJ1-2; CDR3 protein: ASSAGEDHGGYGYT
V gene: TRBV6-5; J gene: TRBJ1-1; CDR3 protein: ASSYSWDREAF
V gene: TRBV4-1; J gene: TRBJ1-5; CDR3 protein: ASSPRYGAASNQPQH
V gene: TRBV19; J gene: TRBJ1-1; CDR3 protein: ASSMGQGFTEAF
V gene: TRBV7-8; J gene: TRBJ2-1; CDR3 protein: ASSFRGSYNEQF
V gene: TRBV6-1; J gene: TRBJ1-1; CDR3 protein: ASMRDFGTEAF
V gene: TRBV6-4; J gene: TRBJ2-3; CDR3 protein: ASSRGTGKPDTQY
V gene: TRBV23-1; J gene: TRBJ1-1; CDR3 protein: ASSQSSREDTEAF
V gene: TRBV7-6; J gene: TRBJ2-5; CDR3 protein: ASSLSHRVGETQY
V gene: TRBV6-5; J gene: TRBJ2-4; CDR3 protein: ASSYARQVAKNIQY
V gene: TRBV5-8; J gene: TRBJ1-6; CDR3 protein: ASSFLLSNSPLH
V gene: TRBV29-1; J gene: TRBJ1-3; CDR3 protein: SVVRQDSGNTIY
V gene: TRBV29-1; J gene: TRBJ2-5; CDR3 protein: STLGQIGETQY
V gene: TRBV7-2; J gene: TRBJ2-7; CDR3 protein: ASSLIQGTYEQY
V gene: TRBV10-3; J gene: TRBJ2-2; CDR3 protein: AISEFTPGELF
V gene: TRBV11-2; J gene: TRBJ1-2; CDR3 protein: ASSPDRVGYT
V gene: TRBV7-2; J gene: TRBJ2-5; CDR3 protein: ASSFSGGLETQY
V gene: TRBV29-1; J gene: TRBJ1-2; CDR3 protein: SVEAGWHDPI
V gene: TRBV6-5; J gene: TRBJ2-5; CDR3 protein: ASNQLGMQETQY
V gene: TRBV7-3; J gene: TRBJ2-5; CDR3 protein: ASSWGVGETQY
V gene: TRBV28; J gene: TRBJ1-2; CDR3 protein: ASGQGRYGYT
V gene: TRBV11-2; J gene: TRBJ2-6; CDR3 protein: ASSFAGANVLT
V gene: TRBV10-2; J gene: TRBJ2-5; CDR3 protein: ATSGGALAGETQY
V gene: TRBV5-1; J gene: TRBJ1-4; CDR3 protein: ASSQDSRREKLF
V gene: TRBV6-5; J gene: TRBJ2-3; CDR3 protein: ATQEQGAGKDTQY
V gene: TRBV18; J gene: TRBJ1-2; CDR3 protein: ASSPMLSRDRFNYGYT
V gene: TRBV5-4; J gene: TRBJ2-3; CDR3 protein: AVGRGGPTDTQY
V gene: TRBV6-5; J gene: TRBJ1-6; CDR3 protein: ASNRQDRSPLH
V gene: TRBV4-1; J gene: TRBJ1-1; CDR3 protein: ASSQSGRGNTEAF
V gene: TRBV29-1; J gene: TRBJ1-1; CDR3 protein: SVTRTGGITEAF
V gene: TRBV12-2; J gene: TRBJ2-1; CDR3 protein: ASRLAGLSGEYNEQF
V gene: TRBV19; J gene: TRBJ1-2; CDR3 protein: ASSISQGANYGYT
V gene: TRBV4-1; J gene: TRBJ1-2; CDR3 protein: ASRAGHGYT
V gene: TRBV6-5; J gene: TRBJ1-1; CDR3 protein: ASSYRDMNTEAF
V gene: TRBV7-9; J gene: TRBJ1-2; CDR3 protein: ASSLAGGYGYT
V gene: TRBV6-1; J gene: TRBJ1-2; CDR3 protein: ASREGPRNYT
V gene: TRBV21-1; J gene: TRBJ1-4; CDR3 protein: ASSRGGEPGPWVTNEKLF
V gene: TRBV27; J gene: TRBJ2-1; CDR3 protein: ASRHRQSSYNEQF
V gene: TRBV9; J gene: TRBJ2-7; CDR3 protein: ASSGGPSHSYEQY
V gene: TRBV18; J gene: TRBJ2-1; CDR3 protein: ASSPKRLAGLYNEQF
V gene: TRBV7-9; J gene: TRBJ1-2; CDR3 protein: ASSLGQANYGYT
V gene: TRBV11-2; J gene: TRBJ1-5; CDR3 protein: ASSSSSYQPQH
V gene: TRBV9; J gene: TRBJ1-2; CDR3 protein: ASSHANYGYT
V gene: TRBV7-2; J gene: TRBJ2-5; CDR3 protein: ASSPRDRMWETQY
V gene: TRBV5-5; J gene: TRBJ2-4; CDR3 protein: ASSISGGKNIQY
V gene: TRBV5-1; J gene: TRBJ2-3; CDR3 protein: ASSSRTADTQY
V gene: TRBV2; J gene: TRBJ1-1; CDR3 protein: ASSKQEGTEAF
V gene: TRBV19; J gene: TRBJ2-5; CDR3 protein: ASSDITRGKGTQY
V gene: TRBV19; J gene: TRBJ1-5; CDR3 protein: ASVDRPYSNQPQH
V gene: TRBV5-1; J gene: TRBJ1-6; CDR3 protein: ASSLGQGDSPLH
V gene: TRBV7-9; J gene: TRBJ2-5; CDR3 protein: ASSARLAGGHLETQY
V gene: TRBV5-8; J gene: TRBJ1-5; CDR3 protein: ASSLGDGRENQPQH
V gene: TRBV7-9; J gene: TRBJ2-7; CDR3 protein: ASSLSGAREQY
V gene: TRBV30; J gene: TRBJ1-2; CDR3 protein: AWSSTGGGGYT
V gene: TRBV11-2; J gene: TRBJ2-7; CDR3 protein: ASSTRTGVVTSEQY
V gene: TRBV14; J gene: TRBJ2-1; CDR3 protein: ASSPRQGGYNEQF
V gene: TRBV4-3; J gene: TRBJ1-6; CDR3 protein: ASSQRQGYNSPLH
V gene: TRBV15; J gene: TRBJ1-1; CDR3 protein: ATSPRQGGTEAF
V gene: TRBV28; J gene: TRBJ1-2; CDR3 protein: ASSFHNTGYGYT